This T cell receptor (beta chain) was retrieved from a study of tumor and adjacent non-tumor tissue in lung cancer. The overall study: On average, productive TCRbeta reads reached about 4.17 million per sample. Overall study findings and caveats: Tumor repertoires had a smaller top 100 clone share than normal lung. TCR diversity was significantly greater in tumor than normal lung tissue.

TCRbeta libraries were built with three rounds of nested PCR, modified from ARM-PCR. TCRdb recomputed calls from the multiplex PCR reads with MiXCR, one row per CDR3 protein. The table has roughly 43,000 distinct CDR3 sequences, 60% seen once. The template was RNA from unsorted bulk tissue. Distant lung tissue was collected more than 3 cm away from the tumor edge. Between August and November 2014, newly diagnosed, chemotherapy-naive lung cancer patients underwent thoracic surgery in China. From germline, CDR1 is MNHEY and CDR2 SVGAGI. CDR3 length: 16 residues. Regarding this clonotype: Its antigen is unknown. At one boundary the junction diverges from the germline segment, which might be a read error.

The TCR comes from a man aged 45-60 years with non-small cell lung cancer. The V gene is TRBV6-5, the J gene TRBJ1-2; D not certain. Sequencing used distant non-tumor lung tissue. CDR3 coding DNA: TGTGCCTGCAGTTACTCGGGCGCCGCCCACATCTATGGCTACACCTTC. Translated: CACSYSGAAHIYGYTF.